The 28 T cell receptor beta chains in this list originate from one sample, sequenced in a study of response to subunit inactivated influenza vaccine. TCRdb passed the RT-PCR reads through MiXCR, listing each CDR3 protein once. This table holds about 800,000 distinct CDR3 sequences, less than 25% found once. The starting material was PBMCs from blood, obtained around 5 days after vaccination. These TCRs come from a man aged 45-65 years who received an inactivated influenza vaccine.

The rearrangement uses TRBV7-9 and TRBJ2-3; D gene unclear. The germline V gene has CDR1 SEHNR and CDR2 FQNEAQ (reference sequence). V lost 5 bases to trimming and J lost 8 bases, with 11 bases between them. The CDR3 has 12 amino acids. CDR3 loop: CASSPLRGTQYF. CDR3 DNA sequence: TGTGCCAGCAGCCCACTCCGAGGTACGCAGTATTTT.

The rearrangement uses TRBV6-7 and TRBJ2-7, with 7 bases matching TRBD1. TRBV6-7 is reported as an ORF; its role is uncertain. The CDR3 has 19 amino acids. Trimming took 5 bases from V and 2 from J; bases not matched to a gene: 21. CDR3 sequence: CASSPLGIGGPRWTYEQYF. As DNA, the CDR3 is TGTGCCAGCAGTCCCCTGGGAATAGGGGGCCCGCGTTGGACCTACGAGCAGTACTTC.

The chain combines TRBV9 with TRBJ2-7; tentatively, D is TRBD2 (7 bases). The ends were cut back, 0 bases at V and 5 bases at J, with 15 bases in the middle. The CDR3 spans 15 residues. Germline V CDR1 and CDR2: SGDLS, YYNGEE. In DNA form, the CDR3 reads TGTGCCAGCAGCGTAGAAGGGGGGGCTGCGGACGAGCAGTACTTC. Its translation is CASSVEGGAADEQYF. The variable domain in full, completed from reference TRBV9 and TRBJ2-7, reads DSGVTQTPKHLITATGQRVTLRCSPRSGDLSVYWYQQSLDQGLQFLIQYYNGEERAKGNILERFSAQQFPDLHSELNLSSLELGDSALYFCASSVEGGAADEQYFGPGTRLTVT.

CDR3 bases: TGCGCCAGCAGCCAAGTGGGGCTAGCCCTCAAAACTGACAATGAGCAGTTCTTC. It yields the protein CASSQVGLALKTDNEQFF. The chain is built from TRBV4-1 and TRBJ2-1, with D possibly being TRBD1 or TRBD2 (5 bases each). The CDR3 has 18 amino acids. Looked up from germline, CDR1 is MGHRA and CDR2 is YSYEKL. Between the trimmed V and J ends, which lost 1 base and 5 bases, there was a span of 21 bases.

The rearrangement uses TRBV20-1 and TRBJ2-2, with D tentatively TRBD1 or TRBD2 (6 bases each). Per germline, CDR1 DFQATT and CDR2 SNEGSKA (reference sequence). The CDR3 runs to 14 residues. The V gene lost 7 bases and the J gene lost 6 bases, with 18 bases spanning the gap. The CDR3: CSVSNARGAGELFF. In nucleotides, the CDR3 is TGCAGTGTCTCGAACGCGAGGGGGGCCGGGGAGCTGTTTTTT.

This clonotype was counted between two and nine times. The chain uses TRBV7-2 and TRBJ2-2, with D hard to call. CDR1 is SGHTA and CDR2 is FQGNSA in the germline V gene. The CDR3 runs 14 residues. V dropped 2 bases and J dropped 2 bases, with 6 bases sitting between them. The CDR3 DNA is TGTGCCAGCAGCTTAAACGCCAACACCGGGGAGCTGTTTTTT. Its translation is CASSLNANTGELFF.

The chain links TRBV6-2 or TRBV6-3 to TRBJ2-7, with 7 bases that match TRBD2. The CDR3 totals 14 residues. Germline V gene lookup returns CDR1 MNHEY and CDR2 SVGEGT. Unmatched junction bases numbered 12, after V lost 7 bases and J lost 6 bases. The CDR3 sequence: CASTGLIISGEQYF. In DNA, the CDR3 is TGTGCCAGCACGGGACTAATTATCTCAGGCGAGCAGTACTTC.

In its sample, this clonotype was seen many times. The chain is built from TRBV12-3 or TRBV12-4 and TRBJ2-6; D unresolved. V was pared by 1 base and J by 3 bases, with 7 bases between. The CDR3 is 15 residues long. The CDR3 DNA is TGTGCCAGCAGTTTAGGGGCTGGTGGGGCCAACGTCCTGACTTTC. Translating it yields CASSLGAGGANVLTF.

In its sample, this clonotype was seen many times. The chain couples TRBV12-3 or TRBV12-4 to TRBJ1-4; 8 nucleotides match TRBD1. This CDR3 spans 15 amino acids. Trimming removed 1 base from V and 2 bases from J; junction bases left unmatched: 0. The CDR3, as DNA: TGTGCCAGCAGTTTAGGACAGGGGACTAATGAAAAACTGTTTTTT. This codes for CASSLGQGTNEKLFF.

This clonotype was observed once. The V and J genes are TRBV6-4 and TRBJ2-2, with TRBD2 matching over 13 bases. The V gene end was trimmed by 7 bases and the J gene end by 7 bases; junction bases not matched to a gene: 9. Germline values: CDR1 MRHNA, CDR2 SNTAGT. The CDR3 totals 16 residues. CDR3 DNA: TGTGCCAGCAAGCTGACTAGCGGGAGGTTCGGCGGGGAGCTGTTTTTT. It translates to CASKLTSGRFGGELFF.

This clonotype has just a few counts. The V gene is TRBV12-3 or TRBV12-4, the J gene TRBJ2-7, with 10 bases identical to TRBD2. Germline trimming cut 10 bases from V and 2 bases from J; bases unmatched to any gene: 8. The CDR3 sequence is 14 residues long. The CDR3, as DNA: TGTGCCATCCGTCCTAGCGGGGGTACCTACGAGCAGTACTTC. Residues: CAIRPSGGTYEQYF.

This clonotype has just one count. The chain combines TRBV12-3 or TRBV12-4 with TRBJ1-2; 7 nucleotides line up with TRBD1. Unmatched junction bases numbered 8, after V lost 5 bases and J lost 8 bases. The CDR3 totals 13 residues. This chain's CDR3 is CASSDRAVSGYTF. The DNA of the CDR3 is TGTGCCAGCAGTGACAGGGCGGTCTCCGGCTACACCTTC.

This clonotype was seen more than once but under ten times. The V call is TRBV7-9, the J call TRBJ1-5; a weak D match, TRBD1 (5 bases). Trimming stripped 5 bases from V and 0 bases from J, with 11 bases between. Germline V gene sequence: CDR1 SEHNR, CDR2 FQNEAQ (reference sequence). The CDR3 length is 15 residues. Written as DNA, the CDR3 is TGTGCCAGCAGCCCTCGGGGGGATAGCAATCAGCCCCAGCATTTT. As protein: CASSPRGDSNQPQHF.

The CDR3 loop is CASSADQGDGTEAFF. CDR3 DNA sequence: TGTGCCAGCAGCGCGGACCAGGGGGATGGCACTGAAGCTTTCTTT. The chain has TRBV9 and TRBJ1-1; TRBD1 aligns across 7 bases. J gave up 4 bases and V 3 bases, and 9 bases lay outside the gene matches. The CDR3 has 15 residues. Germline V CDR1 and CDR2: SGDLS, YYNGEE.

This clonotype was observed a few times. The rearrangement uses TRBV19 and TRBJ2-7; possible D gene TRBD2, 5 bases. The CDR3 runs 13 residues. Germline CDR1 is LNHDA and CDR2 is SQIVND (reference sequence). V was pared by 4 bases and J by 4 bases, with 11 bases between. The CDR3 spells CASSKARGYEQYF. In DNA form, the CDR3 reads TGTGCCAGTAGTAAGGCCCGGGGTTACGAGCAGTACTTC.

J is TRBJ2-7 and V is TRBV7-8; D not certain. CDR1 and CDR2 (germline): SGHVS, FQNEAQ. This CDR3 comprises 14 residues. V lost 0 bases and J 4 bases, leaving 10 bases between the germline ends. CDR3 protein: CASSLAFPAYEQYF. CDR3 nucleotides: TGTGCCAGCAGCTTAGCTTTTCCCGCATACGAGCAGTACTTC.

This clonotype turned up a few times. V usage is TRBV28 and J usage is TRBJ2-2, with 8 bases identical to TRBD1. Germline V gives CDR1 MDHEN, CDR2 SYDVKM. This CDR3 comprises 15 residues. With 6 bases clipped from V and 4 bases from J, the junction kept 7 bases outside the gene matches. CDR3 nucleotide sequence: TGTGCCAGCAGGGAGACAGGGGTTGTCACCGGGGAGCTGTTTTTT. Translating gives CASRETGVVTGELFF.

This clonotype was found a few times. The chain uses TRBV6-1 and TRBJ2-7; tentative D call: TRBD1 (6 bases). V dropped 6 bases and J dropped 3 bases, with 15 bases sitting between them. CDR1 MNHNS and CDR2 SASEGT come from the germline V gene. The length of the CDR3 is 14 residues. This CDR3 is CASRGNTGYYEQYF. The CDR3 DNA follows: TGTGCCAGCAGGGGGAATACAGGGTACTACGAGCAGTACTTC.

This clonotype was observed a handful of times. This rearrangement joins TRBV2 to TRBJ1-2; no firm D call. The CDR3 runs 14 residues. Deletions cut 7 bases from V and 4 bases from J, with 16 bases between. Germline V gives CDR1 SNHLY, CDR2 FYNNEI. DNA for the CDR3: TGTGCCAGCACTGAGTGGAGGGTAGGCTATGGCTACACCTTC. It codes for CASTEWRVGYGYTF.

On this clonotype: One end of the junction does not line up with germline, which may come from a read error. V is TRBV10-3 and J is TRBJ2-6, with no clear D. The CDR3 spans 18 residues. Looked up from germline, CDR1 is ENHRY and CDR2 is SYGVKD. The CDR3 is CAISESRSPYSGANVLTF. For the CDR3, the DNA is TGTGCCATCAGCGAGTCAAGGAGTCCTTACTCTGGGGCCAACGTCCTGACTTTC.

The chain employs TRBV11-1 and TRBJ1-2; 7 bases agree with TRBD1. Per germline, CDR1 SGHAT and CDR2 FQDESV (reference sequence). V dropped 3 bases and J dropped 2; count of bases not matched to a gene: 15. This CDR3 is 18 amino acids long. CDR3 sequence: CASSLEGAATPINYGYTF. In nucleotides, the CDR3 is TGTGCCAGCAGCTTGGAGGGGGCGGCTACCCCCATAAACTATGGCTACACCTTC.

This chain joins TRBV29-1 and TRBJ1-6; 7 bases line up with TRBD1. The CDR3 is 15 amino acids. Germline V gene lookup returns CDR1 SQVTM and CDR2 ANQGSEA. V trimming: 5 bases; J trimming: 9 bases; junction bases outside the gene matches: 13. CDR3 loop: CSVSEGAQAGSPLHF. The CDR3 coding sequence is TGCAGCGTTTCCGAGGGGGCGCAGGCGGGTTCACCCCTCCACTTT.

This sequence joins TRBV5-1 and TRBJ1-2, with D possibly being TRBD1 (6 bases). Trimming pared 4 bases from V and 6 bases from J, leaving 13 bases between. Germline CDR1 is SGHRS and CDR2 is YFSETQ. The CDR3 runs 13 residues. The CDR3 loop reads CASSIGQRDGYTF. DNA for the CDR3: TGCGCCAGCAGCATCGGACAGCGGGATGGCTACACCTTC.

This clonotype turned up a few times. The chain has TRBV4-3 and TRBJ1-3, with D uncertain. This CDR3 comprises 16 residues. V gave up 1 base and J gave up 2 bases, with 12 bases separating them. Germline CDR1 is LGHNA and CDR2 is YSLEER. The CDR3 reads CASSQVMREAGNTIYF. For the CDR3, the DNA is TGCGCCAGCAGCCAAGTGATGAGGGAAGCTGGAAACACCATATATTTT.

This clonotype was observed a few times. The genes are TRBV18 and TRBJ2-5; D uncertain. The CDR3 consists of 14 residues. Trimming took off 2 bases at V and 4 bases at J, with 11 bases between the two ends. Germline CDR1 and CDR2: KGHSH and LQKENI. The chain's CDR3 is CASSPIGARETQYF. CDR3 in DNA: TGTGCCAGCTCACCAATCGGAGCACGAGAGACCCAGTACTTC. Full variable domain (rest looked up from reference TRBV18 and TRBJ2-5): NAGVMQNPRHLVRRRGQEARLRCSPMKGHSHVYWYRQLPEEGLKFMVYLQKENIIDESGMPKERFSAEFPKEGPSILRIQQVVRGDSAAYFCASSPIGARETQYFGPGTRLLVL.

This chain joins TRBV15 and TRBJ2-7; D is possibly TRBD1 (6 bases). This CDR3 region has 15 residues. In germline, CDR1 is LNHNV, CDR2 YYDKDF (reference sequence). Trimming pared 0 bases from V and 2 bases from J, leaving 11 bases between. The DNA of the CDR3 is TGTGCCACCAGCAGAGACCGGGACACCACCTACGAGCAGTACTTC. This encodes CATSRDRDTTYEQYF.

This clonotype turned up a few times. J is TRBJ2-5 and V is TRBV3-1; D perhaps matches TRBD2 (5 bases). The CDR3 extends over 14 amino acids. CDR1 and CDR2 from the germline V gene are LGHDT and YNNKEL (reference sequence). The ends were cut back, 1 base at V and 5 bases at J, with 11 bases in the middle. CDR3 sequence: CASSQVTPGETQYF. Written as DNA, the CDR3 is TGTGCCAGCAGCCAAGTTACCCCGGGGGAGACCCAGTACTTC.

The gene calls are TRBV12-3 or TRBV12-4 and TRBJ2-1, with TRBD1 matching 9 bases. CDR3 length: 14 amino acids. The ends lost 7 bases at V and 7 bases at J; junction bases unmatched: 8. The CDR3 here is CASTAQGARNEQFF. The CDR3 DNA reads as TGTGCCAGCACCGCACAGGGGGCGCGGAATGAGCAGTTCTTC.